This is a list of T cell receptor beta chains from one sample in a study of neurological immune-mediated disorders. TCRdb called the 5' RACE reads again in MiXCR, with one record for every CDR3 protein. The table has 60,000 to 90,000 distinct CDR3 sequences, 10% to 13% seen once. The material sequenced was PBMCs. The receptors derive from a man aged 25-40 years in good health. CDR3s include the opening cysteine and the closing phenylalanine or tryptophan. The D gene is left open where the match is weak. Part of the rows lack a size; the others show once, few, many or a class for expanded clones.

TRBV7-2	many	TRBJ2-1	TRBD2	CASSSQTSGRRGHEQFF	TGTGCCAGCAGCTCTCAGACTAGCGGGAGGAGGGGCCATGAGCAGTTCTTC
TRBV18	many	TRBJ2-7	.	CASSPNEGKAYEQYF	TGTGCCAGCTCACCAAACGAGGGTAAGGCCTACGAGCAGTACTTC
TRBV6-6	many	TRBJ2-1	TRBD2	CASRSLGLAGVATYNEQFF	TGTGCCAGCAGATCCCTGGGACTAGCGGGCGTTGCTACCTACAATGAGCAGTTCTTC
TRBV20-1	few	TRBJ2-3	.	CSATMRLSTDTQYF	TGCAGTGCCACCATGAGGCTATCCACAGATACGCAGTATTTT
TRBV29-1	many	TRBJ2-5	TRBD1	CSEDRDKMGTQYF	TGCAGCGAGGACAGGGATAAGATGGGGACCCAGTACTTC
TRBV7-2	many	TRBJ2-7	TRBD1	CASSPGTGLNEQYF	TGTGCCAGCAGCCCAGGGACAGGGCTAAACGAGCAGTACTTC
TRBV20-1	many	TRBJ2-2	TRBD2	CSAATGLADTGELFF	TGCAGTGCTGCTACGGGACTAGCGGACACCGGGGAGCTGTTTTTT
TRBV7-6	many	TRBJ2-3	.	CASSSLVDTQYF	TGTGCCAGCAGCTCGCTAGTGGATACGCAGTATTTT
TRBV27	many	TRBJ2-1	TRBD2	CASTDWAGSGGNEQFF	TGTGCCAGCACCGACTGGGCCGGGAGCGGGGGCAATGAGCAGTTCTTC
TRBV5-1	.	TRBJ2-1	TRBD2	CASSIGTSGIYEQFF	TGCGCCAGCAGCATCGGGACTAGCGGGATCTATGAGCAGTTCTTC
TRBV28	many	TRBJ2-7	TRBD2	CASRLAGGYYEQYF	TGTGCCAGCAGACTAGCGGGAGGGTATTACGAGCAGTACTTC
TRBV28	many	TRBJ1-6	.	CASSFIQGSLHF	TGTGCCAGCAGTTTCATCCAGGGGTCCCTCCACTTT
TRBV3-1	few	TRBJ2-1	.	CASSTSGEYNEQFF	TGTGCCAGCAGCACGTCAGGCGAGTACAATGAGCAGTTCTTC
TRBV18	many	TRBJ2-2	.	CASSYERNTGELFF	TGTGCCAGCTCATATGAGCGGAACACCGGGGAGCTGTTTTTT
TRBV5-6	many	TRBJ2-3	.	CASSSDPRSPDTQYF	TGTGCCAGCAGCTCCGATCCTAGATCCCCTGATACGCAGTATTTT
TRBV12-3/TRBV12-4	many	TRBJ2-1	TRBD2	CASTLTSGGHEQFF	TGTGCCAGCACCTTGACTAGCGGTGGCCACGAGCAGTTCTTC
TRBV7-2	many	TRBJ2-1	.	CASSLVGGNEQFF	TGTGCCAGCAGCTTAGTTGGTGGTAATGAGCAGTTCTTC
TRBV11-2	many	TRBJ1-1	.	CASSLAQGGTEAFF	TGTGCCAGCAGCTTAGCCCAGGGCGGCACTGAAGCTTTCTTT
TRBV6-5	many	TRBJ2-2	TRBD1	CASSQGVTGELFF	TGTGCCAGCAGTCAGGGGGTCACCGGGGAGCTGTTTTTT
TRBV12-3/TRBV12-4	many	TRBJ2-1	.	CASSLGGAPYNEQFF	TGTGCCAGCAGTTTAGGGGGGGCTCCCTACAATGAGCAGTTCTTC
TRBV6-6	many	TRBJ2-1	TRBD1	CASSYSTGNNEQFF	TGTGCCAGCAGTTACTCGACAGGGAACAATGAGCAGTTCTTC
TRBV7-2	.	TRBJ2-3	TRBD2	CASSFGTSGSTQYF	TGTGCCAGCAGCTTCGGGACTAGCGGGAGTACGCAGTATTTT
TRBV3-1	few	TRBJ2-1	.	CASSQLYEQFF	TGTGCCAGCAGCCAGTTGTATGAGCAGTTCTTC
TRBV20-1	many	TRBJ1-5	.	CSAVGGGPDQPQHF	TGCAGTGCTGTGGGGGGAGGGCCGGATCAGCCCCAGCATTTT
TRBV7-9	many	TRBJ2-7	TRBD1	CASSSPLQGDSYEQYF	TGTGCCAGCAGCTCACCCCTGCAGGGGGATTCCTACGAGCAGTACTTC
TRBV5-1	many	TRBJ1-1	TRBD1	CASSLVGTGVNTEAFF	TGCGCCAGCAGCTTGGTTGGGACAGGGGTGAACACTGAAGCTTTCTTT
TRBV4-1	many	TRBJ2-7	.	CASSREGYSYEQYF	TGCGCCAGCAGCCGCGAGGGCTACTCCTACGAGCAGTACTTC
TRBV28	many	TRBJ1-2	TRBD1	CASRETGAGGYTF	TGTGCCAGCAGAGAAACAGGGGCCGGAGGCTACACCTTC
TRBV5-1	many	TRBJ2-3	TRBD2	CASSLELAGTGDTQYF	TGCGCCAGCAGCTTGGAGCTAGCGGGAACGGGAGATACGCAGTATTTT
TRBV15	many	TRBJ2-3	.	CATSRDSVGGSPTDTQYF	TGTGCCACCAGCAGAGATTCGGTGGGAGGCAGCCCCACAGATACGCAGTATTTT